The rows below give T cell receptor beta chains drawn from one sample of a study of low-dose radiotherapy and immunotherapy resistance in tumors. TCRdb called the reads again in MiXCR, with one record for every CDR3 protein. The repertoire holds tens of thousands of distinct CDR3 sequences, with about 18% as singletons. Sequences were derived from PBMCs, sampled before treatment. The receptors were gathered from a male donor with prostate cancer. The conserved cysteine and the conserved F or W are not part of the CDR3 here. Fields, in order: J gene, V gene, CDR3 protein.

TRBJ1-2	TRBV9	ASRSTGVVYGYT
TRBJ2-1	TRBV21-1	ASSKNPNEQF
TRBJ1-1	TRBV19	ASAGAGTWNTEAF
TRBJ2-1	TRBV6-2/TRBV6-3	ASRRTGLEQF
TRBJ1-1	TRBV5-1	ASSFSENTEAF
TRBJ1-2	TRBV5-6	ASSFQTGGGEGYT
TRBJ1-3	TRBV29-1	SVDGRASGNTIY
TRBJ1-2	TRBV20-1	SVGGTGGNYGYT
TRBJ2-5	TRBV27	ASSSSRETQY
TRBJ2-1	TRBV7-2	ASSLSVGNNEQF
TRBJ1-1	TRBV18	ASSPFGENTEAF
TRBJ1-5	TRBV30	AWSRTGRVAQH
TRBJ2-1	TRBV9	ASSSTGGPYNEQF
TRBJ2-5	TRBV28	ASTPALGARETQY
TRBJ1-5	TRBV27	ASRDAYRGNQPQH
TRBJ1-4	TRBV5-1	ASSLGTGTNEKLF
TRBJ1-2	TRBV7-2	ASSLSETSGYT
TRBJ1-1	TRBV7-2	ASSSSTTGVNTEAF
TRBJ2-3	TRBV20-1	SPTLFAGGTDTQY
TRBJ2-3	TRBV3-1	ASSHSDTQY
TRBJ1-5	TRBV6-8	ASRTSTDQPQH
TRBJ2-5	TRBV5-1	ASSLDGTTRQTQY
TRBJ1-2	TRBV23-1	ASPQVGRRDGYT
TRBJ2-3	TRBV5-1	ASSPRGSGGSDTQY
TRBJ1-1	TRBV20-1	SARVSGGAGNTEAF
TRBJ2-7	TRBV20-1	SAMNDEKNSYEQY
TRBJ2-7	TRBV6-6	ASSSIRRPNRDRGGYEQY
TRBJ1-2	TRBV6-1	ASSEAGGRNGYT
TRBJ1-2	TRBV13	ASRKGDRASGYT